This entry lists 27 T cell receptor beta chains sequenced from one sample in a study of blood T cell repertoires in COVID-19. TCRdb's table, derived via immunoSEQ multiplex PCR, lists solely in-frame clones and lacks some. The data contain over 130,000 clones, 65% to 90% of them singletons. The sample taken for sequencing was peripheral blood. The source of these receptors is a man between 45 and 60 years old with acute or convalescent COVID-19.

This clone was counted between two and nine times. V gene TRBV27 combines with J gene TRBJ1-2; unclear D gene. Between the trimmed V and J ends, which lost 5 bases and 7 bases, there was a span of 11 bases. The CDR3 runs to 12 residues. Germline loops: CDR1 MNHEY, CDR2 SMNVEV (reference sequence). Here the CDR3 reads CASSPTVGGYTF. CDR3 bases: TGTGCCAGCAGTCCCACGGTCGGTGGCTACACCTTC.

This chain links TRBV5-8 with TRBJ2-4; D gene uncertain. Trimming took off 0 bases at V and 6 bases at J, with 10 bases between the two ends. The CDR3 runs 14 residues. Per the germline V gene, CDR1 is SGHTS and CDR2 is YDEGEE. CDR3 DNA: TGTGCCAGCAGCTTGGGACCCTCGGGAAACATTCAGTACTTC. Translating gives CASSLGPSGNIQYF.

The chain combines TRBV5-4 with TRBJ1-2, with 8 bases fitting TRBD1. There are 13 residues in the CDR3. Germline V gene sequence: CDR1 SGHNT, CDR2 YYREEE (reference sequence). V shed 3 bases and J 8 bases; nucleotides not matched to a gene: 6. The CDR3 sequence is CASSSGQGGGYTF. CDR3 in DNA: TGTGCCAGCAGCTCAGGACAGGGAGGCGGCTACACCTTC. The full variable domain, in which reference TRBV5-4 and TRBJ1-2 provide the parts outside the CDR3, is ETGVTQSPTHLIKTRGQQVTLRCSSQSGHNTVSWYQQALGQGPQFIFQYYREEENGRGNFPPRFSGLQFPNYSSELNVNALELDDSALYLCASSSGQGGGYTFGSGTRLTVV.

This chain links TRBV12-3 or TRBV12-4 with TRBJ1-2; the D gene is possibly TRBD1 (6 bases). Trimming took 6 bases from V and 4 from J, leaving 9 bases between them. This CDR3 has 12 amino acids. CDR3 bases: TGTGCCAGCAGCGAACAGGGCTATGGCTACACCTTC. Translated, it gives CASSEQGYGYTF.

This clone was observed a few times. The rearrangement joins TRBV29-1 to TRBJ2-7; 8 positions match TRBD1. Looked up from germline, CDR1 is SQVTM and CDR2 is ANQGSEA. The CDR3 consists of 14 residues. The V and J ends lost 0 bases and 3 bases, in that order; junction bases with no gene match: 4. CDR3 bases: TGCAGCGTTGAAGATCGAGACAGGGGCTACGAGCAGTACTTC. As protein: CSVEDRDRGYEQYF.

The chain links TRBV27 to TRBJ2-1; a possible D gene is TRBD1 (6 bases). Trimming removed 6 bases at V and 2 bases at J, with 11 bases between. Germline CDR1 and CDR2: MNHEY and SMNVEV (reference sequence). The CDR3 has 14 amino acids. The CDR3, as DNA: TGTGCCAGCAGCCGACAGGAGGCCTACAATGAGCAGTTCTTC. It yields the protein CASSRQEAYNEQFF.

The chain links TRBV9 to TRBJ1-3, with D maybe TRBD1 (6 bases). The V and J ends lost 1 base and 4 bases respectively, with 15 bases between them. The germline CDR1 and CDR2 sequences are SGDLS and YYNGEE. The CDR3 sequence is 16 residues long. CDR3 protein: CASSVRSQGTGNTIYF. In DNA, the CDR3 is TGTGCCAGCAGCGTAAGGTCTCAGGGGACGGGAAACACCATATATTTT.

This clone has just one count. V gene TRBV25-1 combines with J gene TRBJ1-6; unclear D gene. The CDR3 totals 13 residues. Trimming left V 1 base short and J 7 bases short, with 5 bases between. CDR1 and CDR2 from the germline V gene are MGHDK and SYGVNS. The CDR3 nucleotides read TGTGCCAGCAGTGAATTGGCCAATTCACCCCTCCACTTT. This translates into CASSELANSPLHF. Based on the CDR3 plus reference TRBV25-1 and TRBJ1-6, the full variable domain is EADIYQTPRYLVIGTGKKITLECSQTMGHDKMYWYQQDPGMELHLIHYSYGVNSTEKGDLSSESTVSRIRTEHFPLTLESARPSHTSQYLCASSELANSPLHFGNGTRLTVT.

There are a few counts of this clone. The CDR3 reads CASRGTGAYEQYF. Written as DNA, the CDR3 is TGCGCCAGCAGGGGGACAGGGGCCTACGAGCAGTACTTC. The rearrangement links TRBV10-2 to TRBJ2-7, with TRBD1 matching over 10 bases. J lost 2 bases, V lost 6 bases, and 1 base had no gene match. This CDR3 has 13 amino acids. Germline CDR1 reads WSHSY; CDR2 reads SAAADI.

This clone was found once. This sequence joins TRBV5-1 and TRBJ2-1; D not resolved. V lost 0 bases and J 4 bases, leaving 8 bases between the germline ends. The CDR3 loop spans 14 amino acids. Germline assignment: CDR1 SGHRS and CDR2 YFSETQ. For the CDR3, the DNA is TGCGCCAGCAGCTTGGGTATCGGGTACAATGAGCAGTTCTTC. Encoded protein: CASSLGIGYNEQFF.

The J gene is TRBJ2-1, the V gene TRBV5-4, with D hard to call. V was cut by 2 bases and J by 5 bases, with 2 bases left in between. This CDR3 is 11 amino acids long. The germline V gene encodes CDR1 SGHNT and CDR2 YYREEE (reference sequence). The CDR3 region is CASSFNNEQFF. In DNA form, the CDR3 reads TGTGCCAGCAGCTTTAACAATGAGCAGTTCTTC.

The J gene is TRBJ1-6, the V gene TRBV27, with D possibly matching TRBD1 (6 bases). CDR1 is MNHEY, CDR2 SMNVEV, per germline (reference sequence). Between the trimmed V and J ends, which lost 5 bases and 5 bases, there was a span of 13 bases. The CDR3 has 15 amino acids. The CDR3 region has the DNA TGTGCCAGCAGTCCTCAGGGGTCAGATAATTCACCCCTCCACTTT. As protein: CASSPQGSDNSPLHF.

The chain uses TRBV7-2 and TRBJ1-5, with D possibly being TRBD1 (5 bases). The CDR3 contains 15 residues. The V end lost 0 bases, the J end lost 6 bases, and 12 bases lay between the germline ends. Per germline, CDR1 SGHTA and CDR2 FQGNSA. CDR3 in DNA: TGTGCCAGCAGCTTAGCGACCGGGGGACCTCAGCCCCAGCATTTT. This gives the protein CASSLATGGPQPQHF.

CDR3 nucleotide sequence: TGTGCCAGTAGTCCCGGGACAGGGTCCGGTGGAGGTGGCTACACCTTC. It yields the protein CASSPGTGSGGGGYTF. V is TRBV19 and J is TRBJ1-2; 9 nucleotides align to TRBD1. V shed 5 bases, J shed 7 bases, and the junction held 14 bases outside the gene matches. The germline gives CDR1 LNHDA, CDR2 SQIVND (reference sequence). The CDR3 has 16 residues.

CDR3: CASSREQGSGEQYF. CDR3 sequence (DNA): TGTGCCAGCAGCCGGGAACAGGGTTCGGGAGAGCAGTACTTC. The J gene is TRBJ2-7, the V gene TRBV5-4; a possible D gene is TRBD1 (6 bases). Germline CDR1 is SGHNT and CDR2 is YYREEE (reference sequence). Trimming took 4 bases from V and 7 from J, leaving 18 bases between them. CDR3 size: 14 residues.

V is TRBV4-1 and J is TRBJ1-5; no clear D gene. Germline V lookup: CDR1 MGHRA, CDR2 YSYEKL. V was shortened by 1 base and J by 3 bases, with 10 bases between the two germline ends. The CDR3 length is 15 residues. The CDR3 spells CASSQGRFLNQPQHF. As DNA, the CDR3 is TGCGCCAGCAGCCAAGGGAGGTTCCTCAATCAGCCCCAGCATTTT.

The rearrangement joins TRBV9 to TRBJ1-3, with D unclear. The V gene lost 7 bases and the J gene lost 3 bases, with 8 bases spanning the gap. CDR1 is SGDLS, CDR2 YYNGEE, per germline. The CDR3 sequence is 12 residues long. As DNA, the CDR3 is TGTGCCAGCGGTCCGGTTGGAAACACCATATATTTT. Translating it yields CASGPVGNTIYF. Variable domain in full (rest from reference TRBV9 and TRBJ1-3): DSGVTQTPKHLITATGQRVTLRCSPRSGDLSVYWYQQSLDQGLQFLIQYYNGEERAKGNILERFSAQQFPDLHSELNLSSLELGDSALYFCASGPVGNTIYFGEGSWLTVV.

The J gene is TRBJ1-2, the V gene TRBV3-1 (or the pseudogene TRBV3-2); a weak D match, TRBD1 (6 bases). The V end was cut by 4 bases, the J end by 6 bases, with 9 bases between. CDR3 length: 12 residues. Germline loops: CDR1 LGHDT, CDR2 YNNKEL (reference sequence). As DNA, the CDR3 is TGTGCCAGCAGCCGACAGGCGGATGGCTACACCTTC. It is translated as CASSRQADGYTF.

J is TRBJ1-2 and V is TRBV6-5; TRBD1 aligns across 9 bases. The CDR3 is 15 residues long. The germline gives CDR1 MNHEY, CDR2 SVGAGI. Trimming took 6 bases from V and 5 from J; bases not matched to a gene: 10. The CDR3 is CASRYPGQGGYGYTF. DNA of the CDR3: TGTGCCAGCAGATACCCGGGACAGGGAGGGTATGGCTACACCTTC.

This rearrangement joins TRBV4-1 to TRBJ2-1; 10 nucleotides match TRBD1. Germline assignment: CDR1 MGHRA and CDR2 YSYEKL. The V and J ends lost 4 bases and 6 bases, in that order; junction bases with no gene match: 6. The CDR3 extends over 15 amino acids. The CDR3 protein is CASSLGTGEGNEQFF. In DNA form, the CDR3 reads TGCGCCAGCAGCCTTGGGACAGGGGAGGGCAATGAGCAGTTCTTC.

The CDR3 here is CASSYSGTGGNTEAFF. As DNA, the CDR3 is TGTGCCAGCAGTTACTCCGGGACAGGGGGAAACACTGAAGCTTTCTTT. The V gene is TRBV6-5, the J gene TRBJ1-1; 11 bases are shared with TRBD1. After removal of 0 bases from V and 2 bases from J, the junction contained 2 bases not matched to a gene. CDR3 length: 16 residues. From germline, CDR1 is MNHEY and CDR2 SVGAGI.

The chain employs TRBV6-2 or TRBV6-3 and TRBJ1-3; no clear D. The CDR3 has 14 amino acids. Trimming left V 5 bases short and J 2 bases short, with 10 bases between. CDR1 is MNHEY and CDR2 is SVGEGT in the germline V gene. The CDR3 sequence is CASSPVGAGNTIYF. DNA for the CDR3: TGTGCCAGCAGTCCCGTCGGGGCTGGAAACACCATATATTTT.

This chain links TRBV6-5 with TRBJ1-2; 8 bases are shared with TRBD1. V was clipped by 6 bases and J by 7 bases; unmatched bases: 1. The CDR3 sequence is 11 residues long. CDR1 and CDR2 (germline): MNHEY, SVGAGI. In DNA form, the CDR3 reads TGTGCCAGCAGGACAGGGGCTGGCTACACCTTC. It is translated as CASRTGAGYTF.

This clone was observed a single time. The V gene is TRBV7-6, the J gene TRBJ1-1; 9 bases are shared with TRBD1. J gave up 2 bases and V 5 bases, and 6 bases lay outside the gene matches. Germline CDR1 SGHVS, CDR2 FNYEAQ. The CDR3 loop spans 15 amino acids. The CDR3 region is CASSPTGGANTEAFF. DNA of the CDR3: TGTGCCAGCAGCCCTACAGGGGGCGCAAACACTGAAGCTTTCTTT.

This clone was counted only a few times. The chain uses TRBV3-1 (or the pseudogene TRBV3-2) and TRBJ1-2, with 9 bases that match TRBD1. The trim removed 5 bases at V and 8 bases at J, leaving 15 bases unmatched. The CDR3 sequence is 16 residues long. Germline V CDR1 and CDR2: LGHDT, YNNKEL (reference sequence). As DNA, the CDR3 is TGTGCCAGCAGCATCTCCGGGACAGGGAGAGTTAGGGGCTACACCTTC. Its protein product is CASSISGTGRVRGYTF.

The V call is TRBV27, the J call TRBJ2-1; a possible D gene is TRBD1 (6 bases). V dropped 7 bases and J dropped 2 bases, with 15 bases sitting between them. The CDR3 is made up of 15 amino acids. The germline CDR1 and CDR2 sequences are MNHEY and SMNVEV (reference sequence). CDR3 region: CASKIHRDPYNEQFF. CDR3 sequence (DNA): TGTGCCAGCAAAATCCACAGGGACCCCTACAATGAGCAGTTCTTC.

Only a few counts were recorded for this clone. The J gene is TRBJ1-1, the V gene TRBV10-1, with D possibly TRBD1 on 5 matching bases. CDR3 size: 13 residues. Germline CDR1 reads WNHNN; CDR2 reads SYGVQD (reference sequence). The V end lost 6 bases, the J end lost 4 bases, and 12 bases lay between the germline ends. CDR3 DNA sequence: TGCGCCAGCAGACAGGAGGGAAGCACTGAAGCTTTCTTT. Translation gives CASRQEGSTEAFF.